The 32 T cell receptor beta chains below come from one sample, sequenced in a study of cytomegalovirus exposure and HLA in healthy donors. PCR was performed using 60 Vbeta and 13 Jbeta primers. Only in-frame clones appear in the TCRdb table, and some are missing; sequencing was by immunoSEQ multiplex PCR. The table lists about 130,000 clones, around four fifths of them singletons. Sequencing input: PBMCs. All receptors come from a boy aged 10-17 years in good health and CMV-seronegative.

The chain is built from TRBV6-1 and TRBJ1-2; TRBD1 agrees at 7 bases. The germline gives CDR1 MNHNS, CDR2 SASEGT. This CDR3 has 13 residues. The ends lost 9 bases at V and 8 bases at J; junction bases unmatched: 12. The CDR3 loop is CASQPGQQRGYTF. The DNA of the CDR3 is TGTGCCAGTCAACCGGGACAGCAAAGAGGCTACACCTTC.

This chain links TRBV10-3 with TRBJ1-4, with D maybe TRBD1 (5 bases). Trimming cost V 3 bases and J 8 bases, with 13 bases left between them. The CDR3 consists of 14 residues. From germline, CDR1 is ENHRY and CDR2 SYGVKD. This chain's CDR3 is CAISDIRRDEKLFF. The CDR3 region has the DNA TGTGCCATCAGTGATATCCGGAGGGACGAAAAACTGTTTTTT.

This chain connects TRBV4-2 to TRBJ2-3; the D gene is possibly TRBD2 (5 bases). Trimming shortened V by 0 bases and J by 0 bases, and 10 bases separated the two germline ends. The CDR3 is 16 amino acids. Germline V gives CDR1 LGHNA, CDR2 YNFKEQ. CDR3 sequence (DNA): TGTGCCAGCAGCCAAGAGACTACCACTAGCACAGATACGCAGTATTTT. It translates to CASSQETTTSTDTQYF.

In this sample, this clone is medium-sized (0.01 to 0.1%). The chain is built from TRBV18 and TRBJ2-6, with D maybe TRBD1 (6 bases). The germline CDR1 and CDR2 sequences are KGHSH and LQKENI. This CDR3 is 19 amino acids long. V was cut by 2 bases and J by 0 bases, with 17 bases left in between. CDR3 in DNA: TGTGCCAGCTCACCAACACCACGGACAGCCGACTCTGGGGCCAACGTCCTGACTTTC. It specifies CASSPTPRTADSGANVLTF.

The V and J genes are TRBV5-1 and TRBJ2-1; 11 bases are a match to TRBD2. Germline V CDR1 and CDR2: SGHRS, YFSETQ. The CDR3 has 15 amino acids. V was clipped by 0 bases and J by 6 bases; unmatched bases: 2. The CDR3 coding sequence is TGCGCCAGCAGCTTGGGACTAGCGGGGAGCAATGAGCAGTTCTTC. This translates into CASSLGLAGSNEQFF.

This sequence joins TRBV19 and TRBJ2-1; D not certain. This CDR3 is built from 15 residues. The germline V gene encodes CDR1 LNHDA and CDR2 SQIVND (reference sequence). V was shortened by 4 bases and J by 8 bases, with 18 bases between the two germline ends. The CDR3 spells CASSNSLAGSYEQFF. The CDR3 DNA sequence: TGTGCCAGTAGTAACTCCCTCGCAGGATCGTATGAGCAGTTCTTC.

The chain carries TRBV29-1 and TRBJ2-1, with a weak D call TRBD2 (5 bases). V lost 7 bases, J lost 8 bases, and 15 bases lay in between. CDR3 length: 12 amino acids. Germline CDR1 and CDR2: SQVTM and ANQGSEA. In DNA, the CDR3 is TGCAGCGCCCGGAGGAGTTTCGATGAGCAGTTCTTC. It translates to CSARRSFDEQFF.

The genes are TRBV19 and TRBJ2-7; the D gene is possibly TRBD2 (7 bases). Trimming stripped 5 bases from V and 4 bases from J, with 15 bases between. This CDR3 has 14 amino acids. Germline V gene sequence: CDR1 LNHDA, CDR2 SQIVND (reference sequence). In DNA, the CDR3 is TGTGCCAGTAGTCTCGGCGGGGGCCCTTACGAGCAGTACTTC. Its protein product is CASSLGGGPYEQYF.

The V and J genes are TRBV7-2 and TRBJ2-1; the match to TRBD2 covers 12 bases. The CDR3 spans 14 residues. CDR1 and CDR2 (germline): SGHTA, FQGNSA. The trim removed 5 bases at V and 8 bases at J, leaving 4 bases unmatched. The CDR3 sequence is CASSPPSGRDEQFF. The CDR3 DNA reads as TGTGCCAGCAGCCCCCCTAGCGGGAGGGATGAGCAGTTCTTC. Variable domain in full (rest from reference TRBV7-2 and TRBJ2-1): GAGVSQSPSNKVTEKGKDVELRCDPISGHTALYWYRQSLGQGLEFLIYFQGNSAPDKSGLPSDRFSAERTGGSVSTLTIQRTQQEDSAVYLCASSPPSGRDEQFFGPGTRLTVL.

V and J are TRBV29-1 and TRBJ2-4, with a weak D call TRBD2 (6 bases). This CDR3 has 13 amino acids. Germline CDR1 SQVTM, CDR2 ANQGSEA. V dropped 5 bases and J dropped 3 bases, with 11 bases sitting between them. The CDR3 DNA follows: TGCAGCGTTTTATTAGCGGACAAAAACATTCAGTACTTC. Translated, it gives CSVLLADKNIQYF.

The chain uses TRBV11-2 and TRBJ2-3; TRBD2 aligns across 9 bases. The V gene end was trimmed by 1 base and the J gene end by 0 bases; junction bases not matched to a gene: 8. CDR3 size: 18 residues. Germline CDR1 SGHAT, CDR2 FQNNGV. The CDR3 DNA is TGTGCCAGCAGCTTAGTTGGATCTAGCGGGATTAGCACAGATACGCAGTATTTT. Translating gives CASSLVGSSGISTDTQYF.

This clone was detected once. V usage is TRBV7-7 and J usage is TRBJ2-3; 10 nucleotides line up with TRBD2. The V gene's germline CDR1 is SSHAT and CDR2 FNYEAQ (reference sequence). CDR3 size: 15 residues. The V and J ends lost 5 bases and 2 bases, in that order; junction bases with no gene match: 4. This chain's CDR3 is CASSLSGGATDTQYF. CDR3 nucleotides: TGTGCCAGCAGCCTAAGCGGGGGGGCCACAGATACGCAGTATTTT.

This chain uses TRBV25-1 with TRBJ2-3; tentative D call: TRBD1 (6 bases). The CDR3 sequence is 16 residues long. Germline CDR1 reads MGHDK; CDR2 reads SYGVNS. V was clipped by 3 bases and J by 3 bases, with 16 bases between them. CDR3 bases: TGTGCCAGCAGTGACTCGAGGTGGGGGCAGACAGATACGCAGTATTTT. It encodes CASSDSRWGQTDTQYF. The whole variable domain, filled in from reference TRBV25-1 and TRBJ2-3, reads EADIYQTPRYLVIGTGKKITLECSQTMGHDKMYWYQQDPGMELHLIHYSYGVNSTEKGDLSSESTVSRIRTEHFPLTLESARPSHTSQYLCASSDSRWGQTDTQYFGPGTRLTVL.

The table lists this clone with a few counts. The V gene is TRBV30, the J gene TRBJ1-3; D is perhaps TRBD1 (5 bases). With 0 bases removed from V and 0 bases from J, the gap between germline ends came to 12 bases. The CDR3 is made up of 16 amino acids. The germline V gene has CDR1 GTSNPN and CDR2 SVGIG (reference sequence). CDR3 residues: CAWSVGAVRSGNTIYF. The DNA of the CDR3 is TGTGCCTGGAGTGTAGGGGCTGTTCGCTCTGGAAACACCATATATTTT.

This chain connects TRBV20-1 to TRBJ1-1; D unresolved. Germline CDR1 DFQATT, CDR2 SNEGSKA (reference sequence). The CDR3 loop spans 11 amino acids. Trimming shortened V by 5 bases and J by 6 bases, and 10 bases separated the two germline ends. Here the CDR3 DNA reads TGCAGTGCTGCCTCGACTTCTGAAGCTTTCTTT. Translation gives CSAASTSEAFF.

The V and J genes are TRBV19 and TRBJ1-5; possibly TRBD1 for D (6 bases). Germline CDR1 is LNHDA and CDR2 is SQIVND (reference sequence). This CDR3 is 17 amino acids long. V lost 4 bases and J 0 bases, leaving 16 bases between the germline ends. The CDR3 here is CASSTGQRSFSNQPQHF. The CDR3 DNA reads TGTGCCAGTAGTACCGGACAGCGATCGTTTAGCAATCAGCCCCAGCATTTT.

This clone has only one observation. V is TRBV6-6 and J is TRBJ1-4; the match to TRBD1 covers 9 bases. The V and J ends lost 1 base and 4 bases, in that order; junction bases with no gene match: 4. The germline V gene has CDR1 MNHNY and CDR2 SVGAGI (reference sequence). The CDR3 covers 16 residues. CDR3 region: CASSYYPGQGNEKLFF. The CDR3 nucleotides read TGTGCCAGCAGTTACTACCCGGGACAGGGTAATGAAAAACTGTTTTTT.

The chain employs TRBV7-9 and TRBJ1-1, with D perhaps matching TRBD1 (6 bases). The V and J ends lost 1 base and 5 bases respectively, with 8 bases between them. Per the germline V gene, CDR1 is SEHNR and CDR2 is FQNEAQ (reference sequence). The CDR3 is 13 amino acids. The DNA of the CDR3 is TGTGCCAGCAGCTTAGACAGGGATACTGAAGCTTTCTTT. Translated: CASSLDRDTEAFF.

The V call is TRBV7-2, the J call TRBJ1-2; D is perhaps TRBD1 (5 bases). V was trimmed by 5 bases and J by 7 bases, leaving 23 bases between them. CDR1 is SGHTA, CDR2 FQGNSA, per germline. The CDR3 spans 16 residues. CDR3 DNA: TGTGCCAGCAGCCCCCAGGTCCTGGGGCGCAAGGGTGGCTACACCTTC. It encodes CASSPQVLGRKGGYTF.

The CDR3 coding sequence is TGCGCCAGCAGTAGGGGAGGGAAGGATGAGCAGTTCTTC. As protein: CASSRGGKDEQFF. The genes are TRBV5-1 and TRBJ2-1; TRBD2 matches 7 bases. The length of the CDR3 is 13 residues. Germline CDR1 reads SGHRS; CDR2 reads YFSETQ. Unmatched junction bases numbered 7, after V lost 5 bases and J lost 8 bases.

The chain uses TRBV6-5 and TRBJ2-1, with TRBD2 matching 7 bases. Losses at the gene ends were 5 bases for V and 0 bases for J; bases not matched to a gene: 1. Germline CDR1 and CDR2: MNHEY and SVGAGI. CDR3 length: 14 amino acids. In DNA form, the CDR3 reads TGTGCCAGCAGTCCTAGCGGCTCCTACAATGAGCAGTTCTTC. Translating it yields CASSPSGSYNEQFF.

V usage is TRBV7-2 and J usage is TRBJ2-3; D gene uncertain. Germline V gene sequence: CDR1 SGHTA, CDR2 FQGNSA. V shed 4 bases and J shed 3 bases, with 11 bases lying between them. The CDR3 totals 14 residues. The CDR3 sequence: CASSSSSRTDTQYF. CDR3 nucleotide sequence: TGTGCCAGCAGCTCCTCTTCCAGAACAGATACGCAGTATTTT.

CDR3: CASSVVGSSYNEQFF. Here the CDR3 DNA reads TGTGCCAGCAGCGTAGTGGGGAGCTCCTACAATGAGCAGTTCTTC. This chain joins TRBV9 and TRBJ2-1; the D gene is possibly TRBD2 (5 bases). In germline, CDR1 is SGDLS, CDR2 YYNGEE. CDR3 length: 15 amino acids. The germline V and J ends were trimmed by 0 bases and 0 bases, with 7 bases remaining between them.

This chain links TRBV4-2 with TRBJ2-5; 9 bases fit TRBD2. Unmatched junction bases numbered 10, after V lost 4 bases and J lost 1 base. Germline V CDR1 and CDR2: LGHNA, YNFKEQ. The CDR3 is 17 residues long. The CDR3 here is CASSPEPSGTFQETQYF. The DNA for the CDR3 is TGTGCCAGCAGCCCGGAGCCTAGCGGGACTTTCCAAGAGACCCAGTACTTC.

The V call is TRBV5-4, the J call TRBJ2-5, with 10 bases that match TRBD2. V trimming: 1 base; J trimming: 5 bases; junction bases outside the gene matches: 11. Germline V lookup: CDR1 SGHNT, CDR2 YYREEE (reference sequence). The CDR3 extends over 17 amino acids. Written as DNA, the CDR3 is TGTGCCAGCAGCTTGAATAGGACTAGCGGACCTGGGGAGACCCAGTACTTC. It translates to CASSLNRTSGPGETQYF. The whole variable domain, remainder taken from reference TRBV5-4 and TRBJ2-5, is ETGVTQSPTHLIKTRGQQVTLRCSSQSGHNTVSWYQQALGQGPQFIFQYYREEENGRGNFPPRFSGLQFPNYSSELNVNALELDDSALYLCASSLNRTSGPGETQYFGPGTRLLVL.

The CDR3 bases are TGTGCCAGCAGTGAAGCGTTAGCTAACTATGGCTACACCTTC. Its translation is CASSEALANYGYTF. The chain combines TRBV25-1 with TRBJ1-2; D unresolved. Trimming stripped 2 bases from V and 0 bases from J, with 7 bases between. Looked up from germline, CDR1 is MGHDK and CDR2 is SYGVNS. The CDR3 is 14 amino acids.

The chain combines TRBV7-9 with TRBJ2-3; 8 bases agree with TRBD2. Per the germline V gene, CDR1 is SEHNR and CDR2 is FQNEAQ (reference sequence). The CDR3 length is 15 residues. J was trimmed by 3 bases and V by 1 base; bases with no gene match: 3. The CDR3 DNA reads as TGTGCCAGCAGCTTAGAGGGACTAGGAACAGATACGCAGTATTTT. Amino acids: CASSLEGLGTDTQYF.

This chain uses TRBV4-1 with TRBJ2-7, with 7 bases identical to TRBD2. CDR3 length equals 19 residues. Per germline, CDR1 MGHRA and CDR2 YSYEKL. J lost 3 bases, V lost 0 bases, and 17 bases had no gene match. CDR3 loop: CASSQDWRGSQLRHYEQYF. The CDR3, as DNA: TGCGCCAGCAGCCAAGACTGGCGCGGGAGTCAATTGCGGCACTACGAGCAGTACTTC.

This chain's CDR3 is CASSESSGNTGELFF. The CDR3 region has the DNA TGTGCCAGCAGTGAAAGTAGCGGGAACACCGGGGAGCTGTTTTTT. The rearrangement links TRBV2 to TRBJ2-2, with a tentative D call TRBD2 (6 bases). In germline, CDR1 is SNHLY, CDR2 FYNNEI. Trimming pared 2 bases from V and 1 base from J, leaving 8 bases between. This CDR3 has 15 amino acids.

This chain joins TRBV7-2 and TRBJ2-5, with D possibly being TRBD2 (6 bases). The CDR3 loop spans 15 amino acids. In germline, CDR1 is SGHTA, CDR2 FQGNSA. V gave up 1 base and J gave up 1 base, with 10 bases separating them. In DNA form, the CDR3 reads TGTGCCAGCAGCTTAGACCCGGGACTCCAAGAGACCCAGTACTTC. Amino acids: CASSLDPGLQETQYF.

The rearrangement links TRBV27 to TRBJ2-7; 9 positions agree with TRBD2. Trimming removed 2 bases from V and 6 bases from J; junction bases left unmatched: 8. Germline V gene lookup returns CDR1 MNHEY and CDR2 SMNVEV (reference sequence). This CDR3 has 15 residues. Here the CDR3 reads CASSLLAGSLREQYF. Written as DNA, the CDR3 is TGTGCCAGCAGTTTACTAGCGGGAAGCCTACGCGAGCAGTACTTC.

J is TRBJ2-1 and V is TRBV5-1; 8 nucleotides line up with TRBD1. CDR3 length: 14 residues. With V trimmed by 0 bases and J by 9 bases, 5 bases remained unmatched. CDR1 is SGHRS and CDR2 is YFSETQ in the germline V gene. The CDR3 reads CASSLGDRPSEQFF. In DNA, the CDR3 is TGCGCCAGCAGCTTGGGGGACAGGCCCAGTGAGCAGTTCTTC.